This TCR beta chain was observed in a study of regulatory T cells in long-lasting Graves disease. The CDR3 runs 15 residues. Trimming removed 5 bases at V and 5 bases at J, with 18 bases between. Time point indicated: persistent/refractory GD, antithyroid drugs over 5 years with positive TRAb. PBMC-extracted RNA yielded the TCR library. Combining iRepertoire HTBI primers with Arm-PCR of CDR3 regions, the authors built TCR beta libraries. TCRdb passed the multiplex PCR reads through MiXCR, listing each CDR3 protein once. Among about 470,000 distinct CDR3 sequences listed, less than 25% were seen once. This clonotype was seen repeatedly, ten times or more.

The sequence was obtained from a female donor with Graves disease. The chain links TRBV12-3 or TRBV12-4 to TRBJ2-5; D is undetermined. Sample: peripheral blood mononuclear cells (PBMCs), taken when the disease was refractory, from a patient treated with antithyroid drugs. The DNA of the CDR3 is TGTGCCAGCAGTCCGTCAGGACGGATGGGGGAGACCCAGTACTTC. Translating it yields CASSPSGRMGETQYF.